Below are 5 T cell receptor beta chains sequenced from a single sample in a study of spatial heterogeneity in lung cancer. General study findings and limits: Within tumors, counts of expanded alpha and beta TCRs tracked tumor mutation counts.

Time point of the sample: sample taken at primary tumor resection. From the 5' RACE reads, TCRdb called clonotypes with MiXCR, one entry per CDR3 protein. The sample shows about 15,000 distinct CDR3 sequences, 6.2% of them seen only once. No antigen has been assigned to these receptors. The sequences come from lung tumor tissue, collected at surgery. These TCRs come from a male donor with early-stage non-small cell lung cancer.

This clonotype occurred many times. V is TRBV20-1 and J is TRBJ1-2; no reliable D call. Germline V gene sequence: CDR1 DFQATT, CDR2 SNEGSKA (reference sequence). Trimming pared 2 bases from V and 5 bases from J, leaving 12 bases between. The CDR3 is made up of 13 amino acids. The chain's CDR3 is CSARPWQIYGYTF. The DNA of the CDR3 is TGCAGTGCTAGACCATGGCAGATTTATGGCTACACCTTC.

The V gene is TRBV6-1, the J gene TRBJ2-7; D gene uncertain. The CDR3 runs 12 residues. Trimming removed 2 bases at V and 3 bases at J, with 5 bases between. Germline CDR1 is MNHNS and CDR2 is SASEGT. The CDR3 sequence: CASSENRYEQYV. CDR3 sequence (DNA): TGTGCCAGCAGTGAAAACCGCTACGAGCAGTACGTC.

This clonotype was counted only a few times. This sequence joins TRBV6-1 and TRBJ2-5, with D possibly TRBD1 on 6 matching bases. The CDR3 is 16 residues long. Germline-derived CDR1 and CDR2 are MNHNS and SASEGT. The V gene lost 0 bases and the J gene lost 0 bases, with 11 bases spanning the gap. This CDR3 is CASSEARGTYQETQYF. In nucleotides, the CDR3 is TGTGCCAGCAGTGAAGCTAGGGGGACGTACCAAGAGACCCAGTACTTC.

This clonotype turned up a few times. The V gene is TRBV24-1, the J gene TRBJ2-3; 11 positions match TRBD1. The CDR3 runs to 15 residues. Germline CDR1 KGHDR, CDR2 SFDVKD. J lost 5 bases, V lost 4 bases, and 4 bases had no gene match. DNA for the CDR3: TGTGCCACCAGTGACTGGACAGGGGGCCAAGATACGCAGTATTTT. Translated: CATSDWTGGQDTQYF.

This clonotype was observed a few times. This sequence may be a read error, since a much larger clone differs from it by one base. The J gene is TRBJ2-4, the V gene TRBV7-2; 7 bases are shared with TRBD1. J lost 5 bases, V lost 4 bases, and 5 bases had no gene match. This CDR3 has 14 residues. CDR1 and CDR2 from the germline V gene are SGHTA and FQGNSA. CDR3 DNA sequence: TGTGCCAGCAGCTGGGGACAGCCCCAAAACATTCAGTACTTC. Its protein product is CASSWGQPQNIQYF.